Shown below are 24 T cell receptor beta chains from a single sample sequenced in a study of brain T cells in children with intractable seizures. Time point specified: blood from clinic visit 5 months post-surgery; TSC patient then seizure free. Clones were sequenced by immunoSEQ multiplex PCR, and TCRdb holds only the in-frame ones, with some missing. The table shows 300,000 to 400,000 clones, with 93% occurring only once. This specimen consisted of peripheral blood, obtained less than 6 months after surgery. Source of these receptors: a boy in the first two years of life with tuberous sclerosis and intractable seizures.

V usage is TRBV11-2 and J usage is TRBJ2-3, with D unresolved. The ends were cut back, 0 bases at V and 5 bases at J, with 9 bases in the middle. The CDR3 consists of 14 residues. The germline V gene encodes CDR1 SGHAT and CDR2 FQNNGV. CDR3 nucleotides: TGTGCCAGCAGCTTAGATCGCCAGATAGATACGCAGTATTTT. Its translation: CASSLDRQIDTQYF.

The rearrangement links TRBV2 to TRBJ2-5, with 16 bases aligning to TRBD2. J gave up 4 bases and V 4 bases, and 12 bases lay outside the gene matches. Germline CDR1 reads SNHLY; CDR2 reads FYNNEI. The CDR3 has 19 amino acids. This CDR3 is CASSVAGGLAGGPRETQYF. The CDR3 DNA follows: TGTGCCAGCAGTGTGGCAGGGGGACTAGCGGGAGGGCCTCGAGAGACCCAGTACTTC.

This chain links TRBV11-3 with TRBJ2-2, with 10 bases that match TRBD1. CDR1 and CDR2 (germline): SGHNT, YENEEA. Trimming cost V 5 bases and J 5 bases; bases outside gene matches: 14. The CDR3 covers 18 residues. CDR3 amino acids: CASSPYQAGTGVTGELFF. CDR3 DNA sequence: TGTGCCAGCAGCCCGTACCAGGCCGGGACAGGGGTAACCGGGGAGCTGTTTTTT.

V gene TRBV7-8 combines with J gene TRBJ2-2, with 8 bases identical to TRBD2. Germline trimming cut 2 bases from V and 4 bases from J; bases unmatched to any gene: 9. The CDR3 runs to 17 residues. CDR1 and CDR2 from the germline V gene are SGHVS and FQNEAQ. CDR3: CASSLFLAAGGTGELFF. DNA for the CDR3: TGTGCCAGCAGCTTATTCCTAGCGGCGGGGGGCACCGGGGAGCTGTTTTTT.

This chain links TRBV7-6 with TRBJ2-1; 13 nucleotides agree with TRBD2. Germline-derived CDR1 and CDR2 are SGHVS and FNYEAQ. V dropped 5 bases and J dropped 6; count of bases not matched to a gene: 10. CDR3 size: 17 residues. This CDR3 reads CASSPTSGRAFGNEQFF. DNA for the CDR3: TGTGCCAGCAGCCCTACTAGCGGGAGGGCCTTTGGCAATGAGCAGTTCTTC. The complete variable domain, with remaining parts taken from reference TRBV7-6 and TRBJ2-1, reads GAGVSQSPRYKVTKRGQDVALRCDPISGHVSLYWYRQALGQGPEFLTYFNYEAQQDKSGLPNDRFSAERPEGSISTLTIQRTEQRDSAMYRCASSPTSGRAFGNEQFFGPGTRLTVL.

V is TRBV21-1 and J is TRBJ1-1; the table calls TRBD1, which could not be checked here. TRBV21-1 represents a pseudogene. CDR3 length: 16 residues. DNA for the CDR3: TGTGCCAGCAGCAAACCCGGGACAGTAATGAACACTGAAGCTTTCTTT. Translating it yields CASSKPGTVMNTEAFF.

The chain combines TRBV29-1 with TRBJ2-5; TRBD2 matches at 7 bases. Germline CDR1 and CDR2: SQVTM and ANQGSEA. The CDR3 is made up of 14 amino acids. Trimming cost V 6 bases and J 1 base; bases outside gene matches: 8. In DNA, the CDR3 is TGCAGCGTCGAACCAGCGGGGCTCCAAGAGACCCAGTACTTC. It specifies CSVEPAGLQETQYF.

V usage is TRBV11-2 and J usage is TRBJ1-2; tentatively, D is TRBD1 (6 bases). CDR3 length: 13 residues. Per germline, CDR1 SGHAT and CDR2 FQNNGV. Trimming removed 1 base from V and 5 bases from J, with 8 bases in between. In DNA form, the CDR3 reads TGTGCCAGCAGCTTAGGGACAGCTTATGGCTACACCTTC. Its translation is CASSLGTAYGYTF.

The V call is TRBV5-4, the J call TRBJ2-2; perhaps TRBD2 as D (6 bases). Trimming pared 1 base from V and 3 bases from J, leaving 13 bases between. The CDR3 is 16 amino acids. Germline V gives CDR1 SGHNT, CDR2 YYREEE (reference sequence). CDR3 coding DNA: TGTGCCAGCAGCTTGTTGGGGGGAGAGGACACCGGGGAGCTGTTTTTT. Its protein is CASSLLGGEDTGELFF. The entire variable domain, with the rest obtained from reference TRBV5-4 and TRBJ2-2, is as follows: ETGVTQSPTHLIKTRGQQVTLRCSSQSGHNTVSWYQQALGQGPQFIFQYYREEENGRGNFPPRFSGLQFPNYSSELNVNALELDDSALYLCASSLLGGEDTGELFFGEGSRLTVL.

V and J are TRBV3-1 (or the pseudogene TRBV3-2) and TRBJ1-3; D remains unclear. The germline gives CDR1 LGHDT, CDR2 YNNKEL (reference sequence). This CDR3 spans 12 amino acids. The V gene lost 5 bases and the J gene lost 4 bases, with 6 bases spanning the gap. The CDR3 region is CASSAGGNTIYF. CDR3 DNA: TGTGCCAGCAGCGCCGGGGGAAACACCATATATTTT.

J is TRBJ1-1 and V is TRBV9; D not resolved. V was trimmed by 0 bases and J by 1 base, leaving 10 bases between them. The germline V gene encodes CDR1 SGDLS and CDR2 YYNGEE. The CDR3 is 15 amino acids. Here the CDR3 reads CASSVVLGPNTEAFF. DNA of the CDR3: TGTGCCAGCAGCGTAGTCCTCGGTCCGAACACTGAAGCTTTCTTT. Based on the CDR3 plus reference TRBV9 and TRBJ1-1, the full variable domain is DSGVTQTPKHLITATGQRVTLRCSPRSGDLSVYWYQQSLDQGLQFLIQYYNGEERAKGNILERFSAQQFPDLHSELNLSSLELGDSALYFCASSVVLGPNTEAFFGQGTRLTVV.

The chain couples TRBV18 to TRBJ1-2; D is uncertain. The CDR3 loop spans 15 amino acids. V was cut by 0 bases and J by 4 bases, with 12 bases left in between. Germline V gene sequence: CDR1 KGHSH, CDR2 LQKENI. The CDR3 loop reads CASSPPEWLGYGYTF. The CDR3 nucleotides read TGTGCCAGCTCACCACCGGAATGGCTAGGCTATGGCTACACCTTC.

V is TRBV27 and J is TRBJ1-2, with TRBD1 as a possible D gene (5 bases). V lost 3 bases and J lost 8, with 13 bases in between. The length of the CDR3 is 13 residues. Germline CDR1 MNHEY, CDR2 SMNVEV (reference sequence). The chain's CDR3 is CASSFRAAGGYTF. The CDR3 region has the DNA TGTGCCAGCAGTTTCAGGGCCGCGGGGGGCTACACCTTC.

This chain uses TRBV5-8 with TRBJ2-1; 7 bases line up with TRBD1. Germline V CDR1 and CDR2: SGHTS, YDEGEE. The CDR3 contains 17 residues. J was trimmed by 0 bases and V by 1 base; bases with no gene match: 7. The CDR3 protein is CASSLRQGLSSYNEQFF. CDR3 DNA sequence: TGTGCCAGCAGCTTGCGACAGGGCCTAAGCTCCTACAATGAGCAGTTCTTC. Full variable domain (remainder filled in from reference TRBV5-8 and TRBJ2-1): EAGVTQSPTHLIKTRGQQATLRCSPISGHTSVYWYQQALGLGLQFLLWYDEGEERNRGNFPPRFSGRQFPNYSSELNVNALELEDSALYLCASSLRQGLSSYNEQFFGPGTRLTVL.

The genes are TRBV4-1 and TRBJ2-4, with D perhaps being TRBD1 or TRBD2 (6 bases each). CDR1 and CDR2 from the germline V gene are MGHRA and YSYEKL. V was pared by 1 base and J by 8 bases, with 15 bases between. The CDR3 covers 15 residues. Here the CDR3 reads CASSQAGAGSDIQYF. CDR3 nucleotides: TGCGCCAGCAGCCAAGCGGGGGCAGGTTCGGACATTCAGTACTTC.

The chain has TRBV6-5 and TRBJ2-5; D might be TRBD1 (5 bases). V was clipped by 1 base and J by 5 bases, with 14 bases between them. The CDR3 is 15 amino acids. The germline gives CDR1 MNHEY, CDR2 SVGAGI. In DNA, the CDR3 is TGTGCCAGCAGTTACTTATACAGGTTTCGGGAGACCCAGTACTTC. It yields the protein CASSYLYRFRETQYF.

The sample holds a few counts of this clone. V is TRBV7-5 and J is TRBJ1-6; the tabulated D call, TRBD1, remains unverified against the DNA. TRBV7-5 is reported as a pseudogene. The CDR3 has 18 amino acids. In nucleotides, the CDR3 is TGTGCCAGAAGCTTAGCTGATCTGAGGGACATCCCGAATTCACCCCTCCACTTT. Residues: CARSLADLRDIPNSPLHF.

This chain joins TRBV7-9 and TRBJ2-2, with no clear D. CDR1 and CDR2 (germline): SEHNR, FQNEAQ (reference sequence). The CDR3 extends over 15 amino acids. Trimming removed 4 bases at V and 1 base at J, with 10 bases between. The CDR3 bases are TGTGCCAGCAGCTACCTCACTTGGAACACCGGGGAGCTGTTTTTT. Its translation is CASSYLTWNTGELFF.

Here the CDR3 DNA reads TGTGCCAGTAGTTCCCAGGACGGTTACGAGCAGTACTTC. Encoded protein: CASSSQDGYEQYF. The gene calls are TRBV19 and TRBJ2-7; no firm D call. Trimming cost V 5 bases and J 4 bases, with 12 bases left between them. Germline values: CDR1 LNHDA, CDR2 SQIVND (reference sequence). The CDR3 sequence is 13 residues long.

CDR3 amino acids: CASSHGGAGELFF. The CDR3 region has the DNA TGTGCCAGCAGCCATGGTGGGGCCGGGGAGCTGTTTTTT. The chain has TRBV3-1 (or the pseudogene TRBV3-2) and TRBJ2-2; D not certain. The CDR3 totals 13 residues. Germline V gene data show CDR1 as LGHDT and CDR2 as YNNKEL (reference sequence). V gave up 3 bases and J gave up 6 bases, with 8 bases separating them.

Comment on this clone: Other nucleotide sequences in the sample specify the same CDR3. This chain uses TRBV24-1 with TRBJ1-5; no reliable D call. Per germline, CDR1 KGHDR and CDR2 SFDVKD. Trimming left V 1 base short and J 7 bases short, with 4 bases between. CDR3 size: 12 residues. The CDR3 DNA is TGTGCCACCAGTGATTTTGGGCAGCCCCAGCATTTT. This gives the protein CATSDFGQPQHF.

CDR3 in amino acids: CASSVGTGGNYGYTF. As DNA, the CDR3 is TGTGCCAGCAGCGTGGGGACAGGGGGTAACTATGGCTACACCTTC. This chain joins TRBV9 and TRBJ1-2; 11 bases match TRBD1. CDR3 length: 15 amino acids. V shed 2 bases, J shed 1 base, and the junction held 1 base outside the gene matches. CDR1 and CDR2 (germline): SGDLS, YYNGEE.

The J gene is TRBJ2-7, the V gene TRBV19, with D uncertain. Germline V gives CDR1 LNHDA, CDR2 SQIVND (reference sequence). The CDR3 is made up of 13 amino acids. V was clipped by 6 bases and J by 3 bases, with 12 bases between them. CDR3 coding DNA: TGTGCCAGTAGCGCTAGTTCGGGCTACGAGCAGTACTTC. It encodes CASSASSGYEQYF.

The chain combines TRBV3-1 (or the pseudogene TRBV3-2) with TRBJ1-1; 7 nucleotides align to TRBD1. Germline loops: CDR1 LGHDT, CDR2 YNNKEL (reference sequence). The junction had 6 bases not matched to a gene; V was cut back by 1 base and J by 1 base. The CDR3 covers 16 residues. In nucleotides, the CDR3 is TGTGCCAGCAGCCAAGTCGCAGGGGGTGGGAACACTGAAGCTTTCTTT. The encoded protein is CASSQVAGGGNTEAFF.